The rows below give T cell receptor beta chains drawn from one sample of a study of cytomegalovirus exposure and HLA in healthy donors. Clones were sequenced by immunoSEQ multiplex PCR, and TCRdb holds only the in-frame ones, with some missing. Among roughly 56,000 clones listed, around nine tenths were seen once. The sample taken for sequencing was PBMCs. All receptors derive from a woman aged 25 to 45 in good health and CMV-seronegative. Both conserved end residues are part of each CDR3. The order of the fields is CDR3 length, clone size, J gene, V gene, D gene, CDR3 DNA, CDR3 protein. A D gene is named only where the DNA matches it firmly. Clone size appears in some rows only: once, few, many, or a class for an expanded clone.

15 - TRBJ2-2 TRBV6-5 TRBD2 TGTGCCAACAGAAAGGGACTAGCTAACACCGGGGAGCTGTTTTTT CANRKGLANTGELFF
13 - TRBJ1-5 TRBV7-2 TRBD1 TGTGCCAGCAGCGAAAGACAGGGCCAGCCCCAGCATTTT CASSERQGQPQHF
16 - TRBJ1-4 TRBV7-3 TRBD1 TGTGCCAGCAGCCGAGGGAGGGACAGGGCTAATGAAAAACTGTTTTTT CASSRGRDRANEKLFF
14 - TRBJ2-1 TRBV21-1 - TGTGCCAGCAGGGGAGACGGGAACTACAATGAGCAGTTCTTC CASRGDGNYNEQFF
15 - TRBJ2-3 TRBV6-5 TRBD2 TGTGCCAGCAGCCGGACTAGCGGGAGCCCAGATACGCAGTATTTT CASSRTSGSPDTQYF
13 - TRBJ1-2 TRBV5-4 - TGTGCCAGCAGCTTCCCGGGAAACTATGGCTACACCTTC CASSFPGNYGYTF
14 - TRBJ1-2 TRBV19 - TGTGCCAGTAGTAGGGGCGGTTTGAACTATGGCTACACCTTC CASSRGGLNYGYTF
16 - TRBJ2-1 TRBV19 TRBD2 TGTGCCAGTAGTATATTGAGGACTAGCGGGATGGGTGAGCAGTTCTTC CASSILRTSGMGEQFF
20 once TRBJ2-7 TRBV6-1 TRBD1 TGTGCCAGCAGTGGATCCCCCCTCTATACTCCGGGACAGGGCTCCTACGAGCAGTACTTC CASSGSPLYTPGQGSYEQYF
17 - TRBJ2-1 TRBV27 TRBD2 TGTGCCAGCAGTTTCCTGATAAGCGGGAGGGCCCTGAATGAGCAGTTCTTC CASSFLISGRALNEQFF
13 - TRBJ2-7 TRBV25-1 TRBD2 TGTGCCAGCAGTGGGGGGGGAACCCACGAGCAGTACTTC CASSGGGTHEQYF
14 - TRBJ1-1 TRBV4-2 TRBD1 TGTGCCAGCAGCCTTCCGGGGACAGGGAGACAAGCTTTCTTT CASSLPGTGRQAFF
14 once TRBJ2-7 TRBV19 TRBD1 TGTGCCAGTAGTATAGGGGGACAGTCCTACGAGCAGTACTTC CASSIGGQSYEQYF
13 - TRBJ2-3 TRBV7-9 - TGTGCCAGCAGCTCCGGGGGTTTCGATACGCAGTATTTT CASSSGGFDTQYF
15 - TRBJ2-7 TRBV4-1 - TGCGCCAGCAGCCACCCCCCTATGGCAGGCTACGAGCAGTACTTC CASSHPPMAGYEQYF
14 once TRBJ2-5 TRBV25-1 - TGTGCCAGCAGTTTGGGCGGGGATAGGGAGACCCAGTACTTC CASSLGGDRETQYF
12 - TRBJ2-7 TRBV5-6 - TGTGCCAGCAGCTTGGTTAGTTACGAGCAGTACTTC CASSLVSYEQYF
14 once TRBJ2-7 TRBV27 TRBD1 TGTGCCAGCAGTTACCGGGACAGGGGTTACGAGCAGTACTTC CASSYRDRGYEQYF
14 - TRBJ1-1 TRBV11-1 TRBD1 TGTGCCAGCAGCCTGGACAGGGGGCACACTGAAGCTTTCTTT CASSLDRGHTEAFF
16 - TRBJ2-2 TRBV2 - TGTGCCAGCAGTGAACTAGGGACTTCGAACACCGGGGAGCTGTTTTTT CASSELGTSNTGELFF
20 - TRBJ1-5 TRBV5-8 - TGTGCCAGCAGCTTGGCCCCTTTAAGTAGGGGGGGCAATCTTAATCAGCCCCAGCATTTT CASSLAPLSRGGNLNQPQHF
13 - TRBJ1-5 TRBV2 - TGTGCCAGCACTGTGGGGGCTAATCAGCCCCAGCATTTT CASTVGANQPQHF
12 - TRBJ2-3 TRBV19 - TGTGCCAGTAGTGTGTCCCCGGATACGCAGTATTTT CASSVSPDTQYF
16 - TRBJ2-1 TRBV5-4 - TGTGCCAGCAGCTTGGAACGGGGGAGCTCCTACAATGAGCAGTTCTTC CASSLERGSSYNEQFF
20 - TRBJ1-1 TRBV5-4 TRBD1 TGTGCCAGCAGCATAGGTCCCGGGACAGGGATGGGTGGGGTGAACACTGAAGCTTTCTTT CASSIGPGTGMGGVNTEAFF
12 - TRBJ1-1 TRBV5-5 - TGTGCCAGCAGCTCCAAAAACACTGAAGCTTTCTTT CASSSKNTEAFF
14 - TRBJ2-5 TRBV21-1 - TGTGCCAGCAGGAGGGAAGACCTGAAAGAGACCCAGTACTTC CASRREDLKETQYF
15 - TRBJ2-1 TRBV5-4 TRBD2 TGTGCCAGCAGCTCACTAGCGGGAGTCTCAAATGAGCAGTTCTTC CASSSLAGVSNEQFF
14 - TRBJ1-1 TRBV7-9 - TGTGCCAGCAGCATATCAGGGGCGGTAACTGAAGCTTTCTTT CASSISGAVTEAFF
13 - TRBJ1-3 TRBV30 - TGTGCCAGGGCTACAGGGTCTGGAAACACCATATATTTT CARATGSGNTIYF
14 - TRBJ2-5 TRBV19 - TGTGCCAGTATGGACGGGGGGCCGAAAGAGACCCAGTACTTC CASMDGGPKETQYF
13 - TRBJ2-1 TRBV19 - TGTGCCAGTACCACTACAGGGAACAATGAGCAGTTCTTC CASTTTGNNEQFF
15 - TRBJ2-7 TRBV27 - TGTGCCAGCAGTTTTACTCCCGGGGGCTCCTACGAGCAGTACTTC CASSFTPGGSYEQYF
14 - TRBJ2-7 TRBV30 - TGTGCCTGGAGTGTAGGGGGGGGCTCCTACGAGCAGTACTTC CAWSVGGGSYEQYF
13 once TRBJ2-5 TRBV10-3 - TGTGCCATCAGAAGGGACAATGGGGAGACCCAGTACTTC CAIRRDNGETQYF
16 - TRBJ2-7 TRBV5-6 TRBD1 TGTGCCAGCAGCTCCCCCCCGGACAGGGCTATGTTGGAGCAGTACTTC CASSSPPDRAMLEQYF
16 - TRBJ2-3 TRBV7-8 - TGTGCCAGCAGCTTAGGAGTTTCGCGGTACACAGATACGCAGTATTTT CASSLGVSRYTDTQYF
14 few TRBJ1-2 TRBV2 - TGTGCCAGCAGTGAAATTAGCGAGACTGTAGGCTACACCTTC CASSEISETVGYTF
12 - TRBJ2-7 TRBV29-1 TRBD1 TGCAGCGTTGCAGGGGGCGTCCACGAGCAGTACTTC CSVAGGVHEQYF
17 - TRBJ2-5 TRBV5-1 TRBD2 TGCGCCAGCAGCCTGGGGACTAGCGGGAGGGCCGGAGAGACCCAGTACTTC CASSLGTSGRAGETQYF
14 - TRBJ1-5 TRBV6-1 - TGTGCCAGCAGTGATGTACAGGGCAATCAGCCCCAGCATTTT CASSDVQGNQPQHF